A selection of T cell receptor beta chains follows, all from one sample in a study of T-cell memory formation after mild COVID-19. TCRdb ran MiXCR on the 5' RACE reads and lists one entry per CDR3 protein. The repertoire has hundreds of thousands of distinct CDR3 sequences, 20% to 30% of them found once; the top ten carry about an eighth. Sequencing used PBMCs or a T cell subset sorted from them (not recorded which). The receptors were sampled from an adult woman who had mild COVID-19 (a few samples of this study predate the infection). Cell type and time point are not known. CDR3s include the opening cysteine and the closing phenylalanine or tryptophan. A D gene is named only where the DNA matches it firmly. Clone size, where shown, is once, few, many, or a class for clones that have expanded.

abundance: few
d_gene: .
j_gene: TRBJ2-3
v_gene: TRBV5-1
CDR3nt: TGCGCCAGCACCCGCGTGGGGTCAGATACGCAGTATTTT
CDR3aa: CASTRVGSDTQYF

abundance: few
d_gene: TRBD2
j_gene: TRBJ2-1
v_gene: TRBV12-3/TRBV12-4
CDR3nt: TGTGCCAGCAGTTCCAGGGTTCGGGAGGGGAATGAGCAGTTCTTC
CDR3aa: CASSSRVREGNEQFF

abundance: few
d_gene: .
j_gene: TRBJ2-2
v_gene: TRBV5-1
CDR3nt: TGCGCCAGCAGCTTGGTCACCGGGGACACCGGGGAGCTGTTTTTT
CDR3aa: CASSLVTGDTGELFF

abundance: .
d_gene: TRBD2
j_gene: TRBJ2-1
v_gene: TRBV7-6
CDR3nt: TGTGCCAGCAGCTTAGGGGGGCTAGCGGGGCTCAATGAGCAGTTCTTC
CDR3aa: CASSLGGLAGLNEQFF

abundance: .
d_gene: .
j_gene: TRBJ1-1
v_gene: TRBV6-2/TRBV6-3
CDR3nt: TGTGCCGGCAGACCGACTGGTGGGATGAACACTGAAGCTTTCTTT
CDR3aa: CAGRPTGGMNTEAFF

abundance: once
d_gene: .
j_gene: TRBJ1-1
v_gene: TRBV5-6
CDR3nt: TGTGCCAGCAGCCAGGACGTGAACAGGCTTGAAGCTTTCTTT
CDR3aa: CASSQDVNRLEAFF

abundance: few
d_gene: TRBD1
j_gene: TRBJ2-1
v_gene: TRBV20-1
CDR3nt: TGCAGTGCCGAACAGGGGGCCCCGAATGAGCAGTTCTTC
CDR3aa: CSAEQGAPNEQFF

abundance: few
d_gene: .
j_gene: TRBJ1-1
v_gene: TRBV15
CDR3nt: TGTGCCACCAGCAGATGGGCCGGAGGCACTGAAGCTTTCTTT
CDR3aa: CATSRWAGGTEAFF

abundance: few
d_gene: .
j_gene: TRBJ2-7
v_gene: TRBV7-9
CDR3nt: TGTGCCAGCAGCCCTACAGGGACCGAGCAGTACTTC
CDR3aa: CASSPTGTEQYF

abundance: few
d_gene: .
j_gene: TRBJ2-2
v_gene: TRBV5-1
CDR3nt: TGCGCCAGCAGCTGGGGAAGGGCTCTCTTAAACACCGGGGAGCTGCTTTTT
CDR3aa: CASSWGRALLNTGELLF

abundance: few
d_gene: TRBD2
j_gene: TRBJ2-3
v_gene: TRBV7-8
CDR3nt: TGTGCCAGCAGCTTAAATCAGGGGCCGGGAGGGCCTTTGGATACGCAGTATTTT
CDR3aa: CASSLNQGPGGPLDTQYF

abundance: .
d_gene: .
j_gene: TRBJ2-3
v_gene: TRBV7-6
CDR3nt: TGTGCCAGCAGCTTACTGGTAGCGACTTCAAGCACAGATACGCAGTATTTT
CDR3aa: CASSLLVATSSTDTQYF

abundance: many
d_gene: .
j_gene: TRBJ2-7
v_gene: TRBV5-6
CDR3nt: TGTGCCAGCAGCTTGTCCTACGGCTACTACGAGCAGTACTTC
CDR3aa: CASSLSYGYYEQYF

abundance: .
d_gene: .
j_gene: TRBJ1-4
v_gene: TRBV7-9
CDR3nt: TGTGCCAGCAGAAACTCGGACCCTGGCCCGGAAAAACTGTTTTTT
CDR3aa: CASRNSDPGPEKLFF

abundance: few
d_gene: TRBD2
j_gene: TRBJ2-1
v_gene: TRBV2
CDR3nt: TGTGCCAGCAGTGAGCCGGGAGGGCAGTTCTTC
CDR3aa: CASSEPGGQFF

abundance: few
d_gene: .
j_gene: TRBJ1-6
v_gene: TRBV7-9
CDR3nt: TGTGCCAGCAGCTTAGACAGCTATAATTCACCCCTCCACTTT
CDR3aa: CASSLDSYNSPLHF

abundance: .
d_gene: .
j_gene: TRBJ2-3
v_gene: TRBV5-1
CDR3nt: TGCGCCAGCAGCTGGGATAGGCCAGCGGATACGCAGTATTTT
CDR3aa: CASSWDRPADTQYF

abundance: .
d_gene: TRBD2
j_gene: TRBJ2-1
v_gene: TRBV7-9
CDR3nt: TGTGCCAGCAGCTCACTCGGCAGACTAGCGGGATGGAACAATGAGCAGTTCTTC
CDR3aa: CASSSLGRLAGWNNEQFF